The 26 T cell receptor beta chains presented below share a single source sample, sequenced in a study of Graves' ophthalmopathy and Graves' hyperthyroidism (dated by TCRdb to about 2018). Sequencing relied on an Illumina HiSeq 2000. TCR beta CDR3 regions were amplified from RNA transcripts for repertoire sequencing. The first round was an RT-PCR using HTBI primers with the Qiagen OneStep RT-PCR kit, and this first round was followed by a second-round multiplex PCR, then size selection and purification. TCRdb passed the public sequencing reads through fastp at Q25 and MiXCR, retaining productive beta sequences. One record per CDR3 amino acid sequence lists the most common genes and DNA. For this sample the table gives some 1.1 million distinct CDR3 sequences, of which less than 45% were detected only once. The top ten clonotypes cover around 10% of the sample. The sample comprised peripheral blood or thyroid tissue (not recorded which). Receptors originate from an adult man with Graves' hyperthyroidism.

V usage is TRBV11-3 and J usage is TRBJ1-4; D call uncertain. Germline V gene lookup returns CDR1 SGHNT and CDR2 YENEEA. Deletions cut 6 bases from V and 0 bases from J, with 17 bases between. The CDR3 has 17 residues. The CDR3 protein is CASSYLKATATNEKLFF. The CDR3 DNA is TGTGCCAGCAGTTACCTTAAGGCCACAGCAACTAATGAAAAACTGTTTTTT.

This clonotype was detected many times. The rearrangement uses TRBV2 and TRBJ2-5, with TRBD2 identical over 8 bases. The germline gives CDR1 SNHLY, CDR2 FYNNEI. This CDR3 is built from 15 residues. J was trimmed by 2 bases and V by 1 base; bases with no gene match: 3. CDR3 region: CASSEGRGEQETQYF. CDR3 nucleotide sequence: TGTGCCAGCAGTGAAGGGCGGGGGGAACAAGAGACCCAGTACTTC.

The table lists this clonotype with many counts. V and J are TRBV19 and TRBJ1-5, with 7 nucleotides matching TRBD1. The CDR3 contains 16 residues. In germline, CDR1 is LNHDA, CDR2 SQIVND (reference sequence). Germline trimming cut 6 bases from V and 2 bases from J; bases unmatched to any gene: 10. The chain's CDR3 is CASSNSWTGRNQPQHF. The CDR3 DNA is TGTGCCAGTAGCAACTCTTGGACAGGCCGCAATCAGCCCCAGCATTTT.

Of note for this clonotype: It is likely a read error, because the conserved phenylalanine at the end of the CDR3 is missing. Because the CDR3's place on the DNA is in doubt, the DNA is left out and the CDR3 is given as listed by TCRdb. The chain has TRBV19 and TRBJ1-1; the table's D call TRBD1 went unverified against the DNA. Germline-derived CDR1 and CDR2 are LNHDA and SQIVND (reference sequence). The CDR3 is 9 amino acids long, termini counted. The CDR3 reads CASSRLGVY.

This clonotype was recorded many times. The genes are TRBV5-1 and TRBJ2-7; 11 nucleotides line up with TRBD1. Germline loops: CDR1 SGHRS, CDR2 YFSETQ. The CDR3 has 15 amino acids. The V gene end was trimmed by 3 bases and the J gene end by 2 bases; junction bases not matched to a gene: 4. CDR3 coding DNA: TGCGCCAGCAGCTCGAGGGGACAGGGGGCCTACGAGCAGTACTTC. Its protein is CASSSRGQGAYEQYF. Filled out from reference TRBV5-1 and TRBJ2-7, the complete variable domain reads KAGVTQTPRYLIKTRGQQVTLSCSPISGHRSVSWYQQTPGQGLQFLFEYFSETQRNKGNFPGRFSGRQFSNSRSEMNVSTLELGDSALYLCASSSRGQGAYEQYFGPGTRLTVT.

With respect to this clonotype: One end of the junction varies from germline; a read error may be responsible. The genes are TRBV20-1 and TRBJ1-2; unclear D gene. Germline CDR1 DFQATT, CDR2 SNEGSKA (reference sequence). The CDR3 spans 8 residues. CDR3 protein: CSARVGDF. CDR3 in DNA: TGCAGTGCTAGAGTGGGAGACTTC.

The sample holds many counts of this clonotype. The rearrangement uses TRBV12-3 or TRBV12-4 and TRBJ1-3, with a possible D match to TRBD1 (5 bases). V shed 5 bases and J shed 0 bases, with 11 bases lying between them. The CDR3 consists of 15 residues. The CDR3 reads CASSPRGGSGNTIYF. Written as DNA, the CDR3 is TGTGCCAGCAGTCCGAGGGGAGGCTCTGGAAACACCATATATTTT.

This clonotype was seen a few times. J is TRBJ2-7 and V is TRBV5-1; D unclear. The V end was cut by 1 base, the J end by 6 bases, with 8 bases between. This CDR3 comprises 12 residues. From germline, CDR1 is SGHRS and CDR2 YFSETQ. The CDR3 reads CASSLRRTEQYF. The CDR3 DNA reads TGCGCCAGCAGCTTGAGGCGGACCGAGCAGTACTTC. The complete variable domain, with remaining parts taken from reference TRBV5-1 and TRBJ2-7, reads KAGVTQTPRYLIKTRGQQVTLSCSPISGHRSVSWYQQTPGQGLQFLFEYFSETQRNKGNFPGRFSGRQFSNSRSEMNVSTLELGDSALYLCASSLRRTEQYFGPGTRLTVT.

The chain recombines TRBV5-1 with TRBJ2-7; 14 bases fit TRBD2. V gave up 4 bases and J gave up 2 bases; unmatched junction bases: 5. CDR1 SGHRS and CDR2 YFSETQ come from the germline V gene. This CDR3 region has 16 residues. The CDR3 loop reads CASSPGLAGVTYEQYF. In nucleotides, the CDR3 is TGCGCCAGCAGCCCGGGACTAGCGGGAGTAACCTACGAGCAGTACTTC.

The chain is built from TRBV7-9 and TRBJ2-5; D possibly corresponds to TRBD1 (7 bases). Looked up from germline, CDR1 is SEHNR and CDR2 is FQNEAQ (reference sequence). The CDR3 runs to 15 residues. Deletions cut 7 bases from V and 9 bases from J, with 24 bases between. The CDR3 bases are TGTGCCAGCAACCCCGGAGGGGGCAGCAATCAGCCCCAGTACTTC. Encoded protein: CASNPGGGSNQPQYF.

This clonotype was seen a handful of times. The rearrangement joins TRBV7-9 to TRBJ2-7; possibly TRBD1 for D (6 bases). This CDR3 region has 14 residues. V was shortened by 5 bases and J by 2 bases, with 13 bases between the two germline ends. The germline gives CDR1 SEHNR, CDR2 FQNEAQ (reference sequence). In DNA form, the CDR3 reads TGTGCCAGCAGCCCGGGGACAATCACCTACGAGCAGTACTTC. As protein: CASSPGTITYEQYF.

This clonotype was seen just once. The J gene is TRBJ1-2, the V gene TRBV2; the D is unclear. The CDR3 consists of 13 residues. With 6 bases removed from V and 4 bases from J, the gap between germline ends came to 12 bases. The germline gives CDR1 SNHLY, CDR2 FYNNEI. The CDR3 loop is CASRTSRSYGYTF. As DNA, the CDR3 is TGTGCCAGCAGGACAAGTAGGAGCTATGGCTACACCTTC. Full variable domain (rest looked up from reference TRBV2 and TRBJ1-2): EPEVTQTPSHQVTQMGQEVILRCVPISNHLYFYWYRQILGQKVEFLVSFYNNEISEKSEIFDDQFSVERPDGSNFTLKIRSTKLEDSAMYFCASRTSRSYGYTFGSGTRLTVV.

There are a few counts of this clonotype. CDR3 sequence (DNA): TGTGCCAGCAGCGTAGGGGCTGCGGCCCACTACGAGCAGTACTTC. It translates to CASSVGAAAHYEQYF. The chain carries TRBV9 and TRBJ2-7; the D is unclear. From germline, CDR1 is SGDLS and CDR2 YYNGEE. There are 15 residues in the CDR3. V was cut by 0 bases and J by 3 bases, with 13 bases left in between.

This chain joins TRBV6-5 and TRBJ1-5, with D unclear. The CDR3 spans 14 residues. Germline V gene lookup returns CDR1 MNHEY and CDR2 SVGAGI. V gave up 7 bases and J gave up 3 bases, with 13 bases separating them. The CDR3 sequence: CASTAGPLNQPQHF. The CDR3 DNA follows: TGTGCCAGCACCGCCGGGCCACTCAATCAGCCCCAGCATTTT.

About this clonotype itself: This may be a read error, as it is one base from a much larger clone. The conserved phenylalanine or tryptophan is not found at the CDR3 terminus, so this likely reflects a read error. The chain links TRBV10-3 to TRBJ1-2, with D possibly matching TRBD1 (6 bases). V lost 10 bases and J 0 bases, leaving 12 bases between the germline ends. The CDR3 sequence is 13 residues long. CDR1 is ENHRY, CDR2 SYGVKD, per germline. The DNA for the CDR3 is TGTGCCAGCATGCCAGGGGCTAACTATGGCTACACCCTC. As protein: CASMPGANYGYTL.

This clonotype was seen only a few times. The genes are TRBV19 and TRBJ1-6; tentatively, D is TRBD1 (6 bases). V gave up 6 bases and J gave up 0 bases, with 18 bases separating them. CDR1 and CDR2 (germline): LNHDA, SQIVND (reference sequence). CDR3 length: 18 amino acids. The CDR3 DNA follows: TGTGCCAGTAGGCTACAGGGACTTCAGAGCTCCTATAATTCACCCCTCCACTTT. Amino acids: CASRLQGLQSSYNSPLHF.

This clonotype was recorded many times. The gene calls are TRBV2 and TRBJ1-1; D perhaps matches TRBD1 (5 bases). V was shortened by 8 bases and J by 0 bases, with 16 bases between the two germline ends. The germline gives CDR1 SNHLY, CDR2 FYNNEI. This CDR3 region has 15 residues. This CDR3 is CASPINRRLNTEAFF. The CDR3 DNA reads as TGTGCCAGCCCAATCAACAGGAGATTGAACACTGAAGCTTTCTTT.

Remarks on this clonotype: A read error may account for a junction end that differs from germline. The chain couples TRBV10-3 to TRBJ2-5, with D unresolved. Germline V gives CDR1 ENHRY, CDR2 SYGVKD. The CDR3 consists of 11 residues. CDR3 nucleotides: TGTGCCAGCAGTTCATCGGGTCCCAGGTACTTC. Residues: CASSSSGPRYF.

Many counts were recorded for this clonotype. The gene calls are TRBV10-1 and TRBJ2-7; tentatively, D is TRBD1 (5 bases). The V end lost 0 bases, the J end lost 2 bases, and 5 bases lay between the germline ends. The CDR3 runs to 13 residues. CDR1 and CDR2 from the germline V gene are WNHNN and SYGVQD (reference sequence). The CDR3 region is CASSESGAYEQYF. As DNA, the CDR3 is TGCGCCAGCAGTGAGTCAGGGGCCTACGAGCAGTACTTC.

This clonotype showed up just a few times. The CDR3 coding sequence is TGTGCCAGCAGCTTAGGGGTAGGGGCCTACGAGCAGTACTTC. Translated: CASSLGVGAYEQYF. The J gene is TRBJ2-7, the V gene TRBV5-6, with D possibly matching TRBD1 (5 bases). Germline V gene data show CDR1 as SGHDT and CDR2 as YYEEEE. V was trimmed by 2 bases and J by 2 bases, leaving 11 bases between them. The CDR3 is 14 amino acids.

This clonotype was seen repeatedly, ten times or more. The chain couples TRBV29-1 to TRBJ1-2, with D possibly TRBD1 on 6 matching bases. CDR3 length: 14 amino acids. Trimming stripped 1 base from V and 5 bases from J, with 14 bases between. Germline values: CDR1 SQVTM, CDR2 ANQGSEA. The CDR3 DNA sequence: TGCAGCGTTGAAGGACAACAGGGACGGTATGGCTACACCTTC. It is translated as CSVEGQQGRYGYTF.

This clonotype was seen more than once but under ten times. The V and J genes are TRBV6-5 and TRBJ2-6, with unresolved D. Germline V gene data show CDR1 as MNHEY and CDR2 as SVGAGI. The V end lost 8 bases, the J end lost 5 bases, and 4 bases lay between the germline ends. This CDR3 has 11 residues. As DNA, the CDR3 is TGTGCCAGCGCCAGGGCCAACGTCCTGACTTTC. Protein: CASARANVLTF.

This clonotype was observed a few times. The V call is TRBV20-1, the J call TRBJ1-1; the D is unclear. There are 13 residues in the CDR3. V lost 0 bases and J lost 3, with 8 bases in between. Germline V gives CDR1 DFQATT, CDR2 SNEGSKA (reference sequence). The CDR3 nucleotides are TGCAGTGCTAGAGACACCCTGGACACTGAAGCTTTCTTT. Translated: CSARDTLDTEAFF.

Concerning this clonotype itself: At one of its ends the junction is not consistent with the germline gene, which may arise from a read error. The V call is TRBV7-2, the J call TRBJ1-2, with 7 bases aligning to TRBD1. The CDR3 has 14 residues. Germline values: CDR1 SGHTA, CDR2 FQGNSA. The CDR3 nucleotides are TGCGCCAGCAGCCAAATGACAGGGCTTAGGGGCTACACCTTC. Translated, it gives CASSQMTGLRGYTF.

This clonotype was seen a few times. The chain employs TRBV7-9 and TRBJ2-7; D gene ambiguous. Trimming removed 5 bases at V and 0 bases at J, with 14 bases between. CDR1 and CDR2 (germline): SEHNR, FQNEAQ (reference sequence). CDR3 size: 15 residues. CDR3 amino acids: CASSPSMTGSYEQYF. CDR3 DNA: TGTGCCAGCAGCCCATCAATGACTGGCTCCTACGAGCAGTACTTC.

The chain couples TRBV7-9 to TRBJ1-6; 8 nucleotides line up with TRBD1. V gave up 5 bases and J gave up 7 bases; unmatched junction bases: 7. The CDR3 runs 15 residues. In germline, CDR1 is SEHNR, CDR2 FQNEAQ (reference sequence). The CDR3 DNA is TGTGCCAGCAGCGCCCAATCAGGGGGCAATTCACCCCTCCACTTT. As protein: CASSAQSGGNSPLHF.